The entry below describes one T cell receptor beta chain. The germline gives CDR1 MNHEY, CDR2 SVGAGI. This CDR3 is built from 15 residues. Trimming removed 4 bases from V and 3 bases from J, with 12 bases in between. Profiled with immunoSEQ multiplex PCR; TCRdb holds only in-frame clones, not every one. This table holds about 90,000 clones, 90% to 95% found once. The data were obtained in a study of PD-L1 blockade in urothelial cancer. Study background: Blood analysis occurred 3 weeks (second dose) and 6 weeks after treatment start. Per blood sample, T cells had a median of approximately 150,000.

The chain combines TRBV6-5 with TRBJ2-2; D may be TRBD2 (7 bases). The sample was PBMCs, taken around atezolizumab (anti-PD-L1) treatment. The source of this sequence is a man aged 60-69 years with urothelial cancer. CDR3 region: CASSLQGGDTGELFF. The CDR3 DNA reads as TGTGCCAGCAGTTTACAGGGAGGGGACACCGGGGAGCTGTTTTTT.